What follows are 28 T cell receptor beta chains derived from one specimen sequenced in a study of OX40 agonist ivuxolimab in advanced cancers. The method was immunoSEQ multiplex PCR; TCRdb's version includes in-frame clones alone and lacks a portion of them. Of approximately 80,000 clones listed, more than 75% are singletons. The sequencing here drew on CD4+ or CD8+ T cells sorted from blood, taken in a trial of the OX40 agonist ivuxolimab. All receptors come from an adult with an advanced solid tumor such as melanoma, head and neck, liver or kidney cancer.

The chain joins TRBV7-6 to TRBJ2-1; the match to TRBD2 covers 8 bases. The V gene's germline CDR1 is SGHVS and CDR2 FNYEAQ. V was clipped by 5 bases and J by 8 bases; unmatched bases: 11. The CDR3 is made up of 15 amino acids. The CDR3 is CASSRGAGEYYEQFF. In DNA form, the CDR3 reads TGTGCCAGCAGCCGGGGAGCGGGAGAGTACTATGAGCAGTTCTTC.

The CDR3 here is CASSRRRAEETQYF. The CDR3 region has the DNA TGTGCCAGCAGTCGCCGACGGGCGGAGGAGACCCAGTACTTC. The chain joins TRBV28 to TRBJ2-5; the D is unclear. Trimming left V 5 bases short and J 5 bases short, with 15 bases between. The CDR3 is made up of 14 amino acids. Germline V gives CDR1 MDHEN, CDR2 SYDVKM.

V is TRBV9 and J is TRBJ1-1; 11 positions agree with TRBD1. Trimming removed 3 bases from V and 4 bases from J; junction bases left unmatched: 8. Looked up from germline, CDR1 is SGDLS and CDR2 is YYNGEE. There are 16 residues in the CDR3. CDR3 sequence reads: CASSGPGQGGRTEAFF. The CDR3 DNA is TGTGCCAGCAGCGGCCCGGGACAGGGGGGCCGCACTGAAGCTTTCTTT.

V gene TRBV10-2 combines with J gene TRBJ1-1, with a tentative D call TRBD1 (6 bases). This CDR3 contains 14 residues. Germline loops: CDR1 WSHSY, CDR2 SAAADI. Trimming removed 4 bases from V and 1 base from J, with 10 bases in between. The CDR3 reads CASSAGVGNTEAFF. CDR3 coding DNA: TGCGCCAGCAGTGCAGGGGTAGGGAACACTGAAGCTTTCTTT.

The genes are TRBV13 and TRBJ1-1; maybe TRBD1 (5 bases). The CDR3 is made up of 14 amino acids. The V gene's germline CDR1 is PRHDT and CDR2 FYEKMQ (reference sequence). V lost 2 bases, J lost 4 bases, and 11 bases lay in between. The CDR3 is CASSLWGVGTEAFF. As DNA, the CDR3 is TGTGCCAGCAGCTTATGGGGGGTAGGCACTGAAGCTTTCTTT.

The CDR3 loop is CASSHSRGPTSTDTQYF. The CDR3 nucleotides are TGCGCCAGCAGCCACTCCAGGGGGCCCACTAGCACAGATACGCAGTATTTT. The chain combines TRBV4-1 with TRBJ2-3; 8 nucleotides align to TRBD1. V was clipped by 3 bases and J by 0 bases; unmatched bases: 8. CDR1 and CDR2 (germline): MGHRA, YSYEKL. This CDR3 region has 17 residues.

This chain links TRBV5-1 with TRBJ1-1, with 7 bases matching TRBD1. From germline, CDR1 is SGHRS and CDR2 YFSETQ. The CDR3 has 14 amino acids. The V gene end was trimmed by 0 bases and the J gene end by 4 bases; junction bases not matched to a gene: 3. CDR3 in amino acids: CASSLDPGGTEAFF. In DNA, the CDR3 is TGCGCCAGCAGCTTGGACCCAGGGGGCACTGAAGCTTTCTTT.

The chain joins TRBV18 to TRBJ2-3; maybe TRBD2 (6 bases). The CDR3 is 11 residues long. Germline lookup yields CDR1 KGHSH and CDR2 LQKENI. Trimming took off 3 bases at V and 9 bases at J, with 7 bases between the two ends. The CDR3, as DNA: TGTGCCAGCTCACCGGAGGGAACGCAGTATTTT. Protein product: CASSPEGTQYF.

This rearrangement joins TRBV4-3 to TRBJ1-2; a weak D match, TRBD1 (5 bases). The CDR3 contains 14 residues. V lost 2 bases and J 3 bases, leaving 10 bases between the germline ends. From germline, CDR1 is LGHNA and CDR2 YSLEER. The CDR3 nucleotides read TGCGCCAGCAGCCAAATCGGGGGGGACTATGGCTACACCTTC. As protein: CASSQIGGDYGYTF.

This CDR3 is CASSTLTSGSTEQFF. The CDR3 nucleotides read TGTGCCAGTAGTACTTTGACTAGCGGGAGTACTGAGCAGTTCTTC. The rearrangement links TRBV19 to TRBJ2-1, with 12 bases matching TRBD2. The V gene's germline CDR1 is LNHDA and CDR2 SQIVND (reference sequence). With V trimmed by 4 bases and J by 9 bases, 7 bases remained unmatched. This CDR3 is 15 amino acids long.

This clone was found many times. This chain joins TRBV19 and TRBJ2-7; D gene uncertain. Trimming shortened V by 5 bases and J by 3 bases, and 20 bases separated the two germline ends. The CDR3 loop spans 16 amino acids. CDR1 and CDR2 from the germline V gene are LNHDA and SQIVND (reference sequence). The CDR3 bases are TGTGCCAGTAGTTCGGGTCCAGGATGGTCCCGCTACGAGCAGTACTTC. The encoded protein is CASSSGPGWSRYEQYF.

CDR3 sequence: CASSFSRNTEAFF. In nucleotides, the CDR3 is TGTGCCAGCAGTTTCAGCCGAAACACTGAAGCTTTCTTT. V and J are TRBV27 and TRBJ1-1; D not resolved. CDR3 length: 13 residues. The germline V gene encodes CDR1 MNHEY and CDR2 SMNVEV (reference sequence). The V end was cut by 3 bases, the J end by 2 bases, with 7 bases between.

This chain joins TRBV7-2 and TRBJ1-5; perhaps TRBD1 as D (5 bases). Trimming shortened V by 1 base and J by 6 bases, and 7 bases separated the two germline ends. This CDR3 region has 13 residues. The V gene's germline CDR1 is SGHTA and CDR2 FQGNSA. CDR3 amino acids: CASSLVGVQPQHF. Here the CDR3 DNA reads TGTGCCAGCAGCTTAGTGGGGGTTCAGCCCCAGCATTTT.

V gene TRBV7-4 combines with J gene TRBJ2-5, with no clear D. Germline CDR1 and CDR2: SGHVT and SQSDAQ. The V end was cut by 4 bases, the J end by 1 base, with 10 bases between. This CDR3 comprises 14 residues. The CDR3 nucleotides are TGTGCCAGCAGCTCCCCGGGCCTCCAAGAGACCCAGTACTTC. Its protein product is CASSSPGLQETQYF.

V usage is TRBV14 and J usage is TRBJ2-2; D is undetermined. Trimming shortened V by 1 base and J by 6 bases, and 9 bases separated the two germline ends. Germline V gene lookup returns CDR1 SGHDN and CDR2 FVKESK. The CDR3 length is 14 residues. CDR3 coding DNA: TGTGCCAGCAGCCAAGTGTTTGGACCCGGGGAGCTGTTTTTT. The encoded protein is CASSQVFGPGELFF.

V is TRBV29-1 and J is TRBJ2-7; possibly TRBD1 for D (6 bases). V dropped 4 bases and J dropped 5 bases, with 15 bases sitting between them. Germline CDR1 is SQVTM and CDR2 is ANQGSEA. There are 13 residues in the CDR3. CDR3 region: CSVALGQFDEQYF. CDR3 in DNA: TGCAGCGTTGCCCTTGGACAGTTCGACGAGCAGTACTTC.

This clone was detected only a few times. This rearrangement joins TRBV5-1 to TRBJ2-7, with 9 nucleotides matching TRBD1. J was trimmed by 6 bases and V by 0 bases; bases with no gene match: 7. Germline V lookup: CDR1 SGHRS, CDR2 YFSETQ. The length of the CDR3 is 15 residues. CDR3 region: CASSLVGQGLSEQYF. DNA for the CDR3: TGCGCCAGCAGCTTGGTCGGACAGGGGCTCTCCGAGCAGTACTTC.

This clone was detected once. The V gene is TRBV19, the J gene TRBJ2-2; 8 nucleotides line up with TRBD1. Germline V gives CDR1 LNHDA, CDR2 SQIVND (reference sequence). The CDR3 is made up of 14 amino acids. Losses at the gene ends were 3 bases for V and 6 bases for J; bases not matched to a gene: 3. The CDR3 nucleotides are TGTGCCAGTAGTATCGGACAGGGCTCCGGGGAGCTGTTTTTT. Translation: CASSIGQGSGELFF.

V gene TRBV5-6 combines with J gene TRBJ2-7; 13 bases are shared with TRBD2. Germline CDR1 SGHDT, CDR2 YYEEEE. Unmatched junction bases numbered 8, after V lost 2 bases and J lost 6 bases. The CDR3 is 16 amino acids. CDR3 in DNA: TGTGCCAGCAGCTTCAGGGGACTAGCGGGAATGTCCGAGCAGTACTTC. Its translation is CASSFRGLAGMSEQYF.

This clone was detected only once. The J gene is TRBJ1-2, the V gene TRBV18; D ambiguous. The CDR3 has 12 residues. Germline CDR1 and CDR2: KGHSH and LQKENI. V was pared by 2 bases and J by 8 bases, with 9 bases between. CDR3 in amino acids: CASSPDTVGYTF. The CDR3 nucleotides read TGTGCCAGCTCACCAGATACCGTGGGCTACACCTTC.

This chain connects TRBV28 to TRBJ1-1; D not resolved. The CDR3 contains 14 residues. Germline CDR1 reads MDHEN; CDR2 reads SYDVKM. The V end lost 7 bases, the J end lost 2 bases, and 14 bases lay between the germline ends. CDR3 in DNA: TGTGCCAGCACCCCGGACTTAGGAAACACTGAAGCTTTCTTT. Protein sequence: CASTPDLGNTEAFF.

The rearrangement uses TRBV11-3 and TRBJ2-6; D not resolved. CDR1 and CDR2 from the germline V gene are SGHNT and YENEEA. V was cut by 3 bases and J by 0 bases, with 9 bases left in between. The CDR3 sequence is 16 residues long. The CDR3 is CASSFRPASGANVLTF. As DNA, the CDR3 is TGTGCCAGCAGCTTCCGCCCGGCCTCTGGGGCCAACGTCCTGACTTTC.

CDR3 sequence (DNA): TGTGCCAGCTCATTCACGGAGGGCCCAGATACGCAGTATTTT. This translates into CASSFTEGPDTQYF. The gene calls are TRBV18 and TRBJ2-3; D is possibly TRBD2 (6 bases). V dropped 5 bases and J dropped 4 bases, with 13 bases sitting between them. Looked up from germline, CDR1 is KGHSH and CDR2 is LQKENI. The CDR3 has 14 amino acids.

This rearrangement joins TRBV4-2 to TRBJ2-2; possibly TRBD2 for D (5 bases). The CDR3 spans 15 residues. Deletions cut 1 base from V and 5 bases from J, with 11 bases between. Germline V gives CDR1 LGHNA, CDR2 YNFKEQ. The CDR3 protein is CASSQVLAKTGELFF. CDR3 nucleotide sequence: TGTGCCAGCAGCCAAGTCCTAGCAAAAACCGGGGAGCTGTTTTTT.

As DNA, the CDR3 is TGTGCCAGCAGCCAGGGTGACAATCAGCCCCAGCATTTT. The encoded protein is CASSQGDNQPQHF. V and J are TRBV7-9 and TRBJ1-5; the D gene is possibly TRBD1 (5 bases). Germline V gene lookup returns CDR1 SEHNR and CDR2 FQNEAQ (reference sequence). The CDR3 has 13 amino acids. Trimming stripped 5 bases from V and 3 bases from J, with 8 bases between.

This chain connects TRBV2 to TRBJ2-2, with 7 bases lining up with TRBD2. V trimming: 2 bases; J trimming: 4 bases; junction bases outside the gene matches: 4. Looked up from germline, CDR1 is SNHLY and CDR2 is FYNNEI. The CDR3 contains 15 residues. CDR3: CASSEWTSPTGELFF. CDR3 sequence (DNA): TGTGCCAGCAGTGAATGGACTAGTCCCACCGGGGAGCTGTTTTTT.

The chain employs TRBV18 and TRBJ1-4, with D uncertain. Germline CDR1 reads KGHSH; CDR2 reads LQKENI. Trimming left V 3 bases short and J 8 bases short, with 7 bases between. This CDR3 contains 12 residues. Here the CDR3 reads CASSPTLEKLFF. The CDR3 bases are TGTGCCAGCTCACCGACACTAGAAAAACTGTTTTTT.

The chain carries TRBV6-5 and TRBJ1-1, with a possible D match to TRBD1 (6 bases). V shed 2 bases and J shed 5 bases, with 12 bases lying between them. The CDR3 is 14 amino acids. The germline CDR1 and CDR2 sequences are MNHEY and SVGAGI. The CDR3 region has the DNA TGTGCCAGCAGTTACAGGGGGGCCGGAACTGAAGCTTTCTTT. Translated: CASSYRGAGTEAFF.